The source of this TCR beta chain is a study of T cell responses to AZD1222 COVID-19 vaccine. The data were produced by immunoSEQ multiplex PCR, yet TCRdb's version contains in-frame clones alone and is incomplete. The table lists 80,000 to 90,000 clones, about 92% of them singletons, with approximately 5.2% in the top ten. This TCR was sampled from an adult in good health. The sample in question was peripheral blood, obtained on day 0 of AZD1222 vaccination.

CDR3 sequence (DNA): TGTGCCACTACAGGGCTTGGGGCCAACGTCCTGACTTTC. As protein: CATTGLGANVLTF. V and J are TRBV27 and TRBJ2-6; perhaps TRBD1 as D (6 bases). V was shortened by 10 bases and J by 3 bases, with 10 bases between the two germline ends. The CDR3 totals 13 residues. Germline values: CDR1 MNHEY, CDR2 SMNVEV (reference sequence).